Sequencing of this T cell receptor (beta chain) was carried out in a study of T-cell memory formation after mild COVID-19. Using its own MiXCR run on the 5' RACE reads, TCRdb lists one record per CDR3 protein. The sample contains around 250,000 distinct CDR3 sequences, approximately 16% of which appear only once. The CDR3 runs to 18 residues. The junction had 15 bases not matched to a gene; V was cut back by 7 bases and J by 0 bases. Germline V gene lookup returns CDR1 KGHDR and CDR2 SFDVKD. This clonotype has a handful of counts. The TCR originated in a young man who had mild COVID-19 (a few samples of this study predate the infection). Cell type and time point are not known. Sequenced material: PBMCs or a T cell subset sorted from them (not recorded which). V usage is TRBV24-1 and J usage is TRBJ2-3; 7 positions match TRBD1. The CDR3 reads CATRPGQSWGLSTDTQYF. The DNA for the CDR3 is TGTGCCACCAGGCCGGGACAGTCCTGGGGCTTAAGCACAGATACGCAGTATTTT.